What follows is one TCR beta chain and its context. There is no known antigen for this receptor. No base quality values were provided; no much bigger clone lies one nucleotide off. Genomic DNA served as template for TCR beta VDJ combination and CDR3 sequence profiling. An Illumina HiSeq 2000 was the platform used for TCR repertoire sequencing. The published analysis was carried out like this. TRBV/TRBJ rearrangement plots, CDR3 size and DJ length profiles, and Simpson's diversity index were used to evaluate the repertoires. The immunodominant clone was defined as the most abundant DNA sequence in deep sequencing data. CDR3 amino acid sequences were screened for sharing across subjects and were compared with published repertoires and the VDJdb database. TCRdb's own reprocessing of the public reads used fastp at Q25 and MiXCR and kept productive beta chains. Every distinct CDR3 protein forms one entry, paired with its most common genes and DNA. TCRdb's processing, not the authors' own work, is the source of the V and J calls. Present in this sample are 100,000 to 150,000 distinct CDR3 sequences, roughly 40% of which were seen just once. In total, the top ten clones hold about 2.4% of the sample.

Patients chosen for sequencing had shown expansion of CD8+CD57+ cells by flow cytometry. Severe acquired aplastic anemia was diagnosed in all patients according to International Study of Aplastic Anemia and Agranulocytosis and Camitta criteria. No patient had received any therapy when blood was sampled. TCR repertoires of sorted CD4+ and CD8+ blood T cells from severe aplastic anemia patients and healthy subjects were deep-sequenced in the study. Patients were enrolled in the USA under clinicaltrials.gov protocols 00001620, 01623167, 00001397, 00071045, 00081523 and 00961064. Ficoll-Paque density gradient centrifugation was used to isolate peripheral blood mononuclear cells. CD4+ and CD8+ T cells were sorted by FACS or magnetic beads before DNA extraction. The sample comes from a study of CD8+CD57+ T cells in acquired aplastic anemia (dated by TCRdb to between 2017 and 2018). A note on the overall study: On average, sorted CD4+ and CD8+ cells yielded around 3.4 ug of extracted DNA, with a range of roughly 0.19 to 27.4 ug. CD8+CD57+ expansion was defined as frequency above the mean frequency observed in healthy subjects. The study at large found these results: Although roughly 29 CD8+ CDR3 sequences were shared by patients and controls, these sequences appeared highly expressed in patients and within the immunodominant clones of patients. Between patients and healthy controls, no significant difference in CD8+ Simpson's diversity was found (P=0.060).

The CDR3 spans 13 residues, from the cysteine through the phenylalanine. Only the CDR3 part of the read is kept: 39 bases, read in frame from the first base. The V end loses 0 bases and the J end loses 13 bases, and a stretch of 16 bases separates them. As encoded in the germline V gene (reference sequence), CDR1 is DFQATT while CDR2 is SNEGSKA. The chain employs TRBV20-1 and TRBJ2-1; no D segment can be confidently identified. Sample: sorted CD4+, CD8+, or CD8+CD57+ T cells (not recorded which) from PBMCs. This clonotype was sampled from a human donor with aplastic anemia. The encoded CDR3 is CSARDPSVGSQFF. The DNA sequence follows: TGCAGTGCTAGAGACCCCAGCGTGGGGTCTCAGTTCTTC.